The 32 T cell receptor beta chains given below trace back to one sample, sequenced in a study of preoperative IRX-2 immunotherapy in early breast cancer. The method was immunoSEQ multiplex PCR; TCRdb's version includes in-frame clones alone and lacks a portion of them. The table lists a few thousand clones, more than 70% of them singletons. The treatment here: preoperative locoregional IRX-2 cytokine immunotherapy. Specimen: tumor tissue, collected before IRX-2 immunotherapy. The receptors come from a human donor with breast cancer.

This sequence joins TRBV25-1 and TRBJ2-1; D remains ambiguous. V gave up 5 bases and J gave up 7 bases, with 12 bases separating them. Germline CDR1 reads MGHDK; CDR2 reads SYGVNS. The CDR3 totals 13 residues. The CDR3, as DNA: TGTGCCAGCAGTACCTCCTTGGGAAATGAGCAGTTCTTC. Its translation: CASSTSLGNEQFF.

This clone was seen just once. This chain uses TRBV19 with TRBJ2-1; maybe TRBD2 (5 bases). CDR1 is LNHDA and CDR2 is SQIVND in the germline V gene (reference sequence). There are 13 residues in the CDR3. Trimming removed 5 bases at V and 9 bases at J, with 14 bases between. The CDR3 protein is CASSGVSGGEQFF. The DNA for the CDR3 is TGTGCCAGTAGTGGGGTGAGCGGCGGTGAGCAGTTCTTC. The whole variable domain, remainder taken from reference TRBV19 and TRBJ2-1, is DGGITQSPKYLFRKEGQNVTLSCEQNLNHDAMYWYRQDPGQGLRLIYYSQIVNDFQKGDIAEGYSVSREKKESFPLTVTSAQKNPTAFYLCASSGVSGGEQFFGPGTRLTVL.

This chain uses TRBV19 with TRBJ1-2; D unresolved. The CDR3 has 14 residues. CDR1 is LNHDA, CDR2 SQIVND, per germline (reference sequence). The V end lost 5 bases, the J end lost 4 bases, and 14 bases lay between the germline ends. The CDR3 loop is CASSLRSGPYGYTF. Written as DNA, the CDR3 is TGTGCCAGTAGTTTGAGGTCAGGACCCTATGGCTACACCTTC.

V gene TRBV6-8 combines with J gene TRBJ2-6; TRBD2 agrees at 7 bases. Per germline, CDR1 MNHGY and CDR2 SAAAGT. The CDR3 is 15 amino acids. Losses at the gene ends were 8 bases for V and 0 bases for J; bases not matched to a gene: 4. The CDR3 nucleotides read TGTGCCAGCCGGGAGGTGACCTCTGGGGCCAACGTCCTGACTTTC. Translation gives CASREVTSGANVLTF.

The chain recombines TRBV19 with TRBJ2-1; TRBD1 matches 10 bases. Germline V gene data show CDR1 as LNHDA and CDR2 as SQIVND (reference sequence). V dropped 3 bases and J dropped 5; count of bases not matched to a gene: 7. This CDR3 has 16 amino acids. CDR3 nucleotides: TGTGCCAGTAGTATTATGGGACAGGGGTCAAACAATGAGCAGTTCTTC. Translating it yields CASSIMGQGSNNEQFF.

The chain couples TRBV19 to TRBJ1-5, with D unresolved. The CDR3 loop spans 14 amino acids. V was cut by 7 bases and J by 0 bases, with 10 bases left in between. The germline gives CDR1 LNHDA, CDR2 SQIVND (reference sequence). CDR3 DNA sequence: TGTGCCAGTACCCTCGCCATTAGCAATCAGCCCCAGCATTTT. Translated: CASTLAISNQPQHF.

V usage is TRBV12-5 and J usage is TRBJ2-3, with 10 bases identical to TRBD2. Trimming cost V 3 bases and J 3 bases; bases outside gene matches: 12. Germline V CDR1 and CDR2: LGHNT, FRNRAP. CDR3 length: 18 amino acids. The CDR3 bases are TGTGCTAGTGGTTTTAAGCGCCTAGCGGGAGAAGGAACAGATACGCAGTATTTT. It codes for CASGFKRLAGEGTDTQYF.

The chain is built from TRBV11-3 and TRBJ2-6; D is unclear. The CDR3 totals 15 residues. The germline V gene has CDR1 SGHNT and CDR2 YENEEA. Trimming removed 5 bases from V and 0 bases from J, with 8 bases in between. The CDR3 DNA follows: TGTGCCAGCAGCCGCGCGAGCTCTGGGGCCAACGTCCTGACTTTC. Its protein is CASSRASSGANVLTF.

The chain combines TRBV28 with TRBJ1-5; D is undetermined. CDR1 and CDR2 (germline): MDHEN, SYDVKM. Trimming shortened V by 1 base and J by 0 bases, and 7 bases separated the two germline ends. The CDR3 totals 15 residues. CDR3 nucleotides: TGTGCCAGCAGTTTATCTCTGAGTAGCAATCAGCCCCAGCATTTT. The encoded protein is CASSLSLSSNQPQHF.

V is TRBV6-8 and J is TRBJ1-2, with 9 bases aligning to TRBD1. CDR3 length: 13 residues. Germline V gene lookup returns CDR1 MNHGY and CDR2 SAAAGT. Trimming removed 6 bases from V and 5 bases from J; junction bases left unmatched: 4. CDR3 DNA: TGTGCCAGCAGAAGGACAGGGGAATATGGCTACACCTTC. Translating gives CASRRTGEYGYTF.

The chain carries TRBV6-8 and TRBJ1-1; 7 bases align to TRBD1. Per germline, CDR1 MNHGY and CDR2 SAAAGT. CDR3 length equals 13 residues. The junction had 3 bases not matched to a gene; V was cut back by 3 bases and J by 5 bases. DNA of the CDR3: TGTGCCAGCAGTTATACAGGGGAAACTGAAGCTTTCTTT. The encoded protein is CASSYTGETEAFF.

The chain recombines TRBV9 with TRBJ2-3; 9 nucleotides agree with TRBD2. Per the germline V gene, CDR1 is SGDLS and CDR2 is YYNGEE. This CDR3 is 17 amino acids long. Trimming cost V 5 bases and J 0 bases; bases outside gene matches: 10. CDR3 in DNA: TGTGCCAGCAGTGGACGTTTAGCGGGAGTGAGCACAGATACGCAGTATTTT. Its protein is CASSGRLAGVSTDTQYF.

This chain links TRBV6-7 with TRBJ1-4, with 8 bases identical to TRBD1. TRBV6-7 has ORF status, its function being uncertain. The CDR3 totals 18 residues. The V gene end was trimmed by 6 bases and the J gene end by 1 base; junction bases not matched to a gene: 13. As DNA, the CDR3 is TGTGCCAGCAGGGGGGACGGCCAGGGGGCTGGAACTAATGAAAAACTGTTTTTT. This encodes CASRGDGQGAGTNEKLFF.

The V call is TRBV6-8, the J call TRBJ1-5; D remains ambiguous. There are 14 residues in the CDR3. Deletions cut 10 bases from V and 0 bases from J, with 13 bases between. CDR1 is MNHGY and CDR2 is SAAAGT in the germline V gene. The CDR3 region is CAISKDASNQPQHF. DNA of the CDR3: TGTGCCATCAGCAAGGACGCTAGCAATCAGCCCCAGCATTTT.

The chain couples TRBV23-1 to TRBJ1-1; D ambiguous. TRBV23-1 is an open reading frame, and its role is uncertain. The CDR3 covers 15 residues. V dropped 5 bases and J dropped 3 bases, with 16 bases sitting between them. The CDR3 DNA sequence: TGCGCCAGCAGTTCCTTAGGGCTGATTGACACTGAAGCTTTCTTT. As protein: CASSSLGLIDTEAFF.

This chain's CDR3 is CASSLTSFTAQTHTGELFF. DNA for the CDR3: TGTGCCAGCAGCTTAACCTCCTTTACGGCCCAGACCCACACCGGGGAGCTGTTTTTT. This chain links TRBV30 with TRBJ2-2; D unclear. The CDR3 contains 19 residues. CDR1 and CDR2 from the germline V gene are GTSNPN and SVGIG (reference sequence). V lost 8 bases, J lost 3 bases, and 31 bases lay in between.

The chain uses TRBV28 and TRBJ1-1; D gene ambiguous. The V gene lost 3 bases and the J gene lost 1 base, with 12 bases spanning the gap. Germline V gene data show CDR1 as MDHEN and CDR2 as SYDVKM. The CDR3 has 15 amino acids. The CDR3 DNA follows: TGTGCCAGCAGTTTCCCTGTGGTTGCGAACACTGAAGCTTTCTTT. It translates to CASSFPVVANTEAFF.

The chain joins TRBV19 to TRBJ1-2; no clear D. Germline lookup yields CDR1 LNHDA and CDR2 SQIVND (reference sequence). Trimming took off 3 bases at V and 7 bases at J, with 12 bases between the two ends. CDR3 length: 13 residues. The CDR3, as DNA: TGTGCCAGTAGTATTTCCGGGAATGGTGGCTACACCTTC. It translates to CASSISGNGGYTF.

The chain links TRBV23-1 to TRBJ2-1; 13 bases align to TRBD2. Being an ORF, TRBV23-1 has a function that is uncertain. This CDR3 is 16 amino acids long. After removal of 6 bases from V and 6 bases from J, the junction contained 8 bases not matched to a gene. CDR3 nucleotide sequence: TGCGCCAGCAGCCCTAGGACTAGCGGGAGTATCAATGAGCAGTTCTTC. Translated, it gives CASSPRTSGSINEQFF.

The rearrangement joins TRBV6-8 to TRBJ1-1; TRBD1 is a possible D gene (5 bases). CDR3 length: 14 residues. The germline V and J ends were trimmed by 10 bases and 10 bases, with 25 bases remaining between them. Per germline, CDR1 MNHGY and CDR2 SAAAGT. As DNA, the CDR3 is TGTGCCATCAGGGAGGGGACGGCGAGATCTGCAGCTTTCTTT. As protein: CAIREGTARSAAFF.

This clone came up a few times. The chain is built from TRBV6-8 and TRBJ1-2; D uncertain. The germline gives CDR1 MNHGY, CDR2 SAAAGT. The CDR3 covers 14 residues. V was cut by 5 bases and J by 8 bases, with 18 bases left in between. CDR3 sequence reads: CASSRSLDLLGYTF. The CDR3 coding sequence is TGTGCCAGCAGTCGCAGCCTGGATCTTCTAGGCTACACCTTC.

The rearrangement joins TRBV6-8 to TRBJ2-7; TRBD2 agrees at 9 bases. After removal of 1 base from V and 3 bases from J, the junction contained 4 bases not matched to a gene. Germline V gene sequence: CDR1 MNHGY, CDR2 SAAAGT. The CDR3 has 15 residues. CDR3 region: CASSYLSSGSYEQYF. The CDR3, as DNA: TGTGCCAGCAGTTACTTGAGTAGCGGGAGCTACGAGCAGTACTTC.

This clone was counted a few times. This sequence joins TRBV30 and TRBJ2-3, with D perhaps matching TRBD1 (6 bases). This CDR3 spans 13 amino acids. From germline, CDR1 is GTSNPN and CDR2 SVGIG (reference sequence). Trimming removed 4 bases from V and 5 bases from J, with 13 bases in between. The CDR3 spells CAWTGQLRDTQYF. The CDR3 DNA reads TGTGCCTGGACCGGACAGCTCCGAGATACGCAGTATTTT.

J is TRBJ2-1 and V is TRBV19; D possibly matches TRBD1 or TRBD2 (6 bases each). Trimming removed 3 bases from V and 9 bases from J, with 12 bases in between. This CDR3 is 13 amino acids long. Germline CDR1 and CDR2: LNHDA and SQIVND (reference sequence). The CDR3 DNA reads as TGTGCCAGTAGTATTTGGGGGGACACTGAGCAGTTCTTC. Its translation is CASSIWGDTEQFF.

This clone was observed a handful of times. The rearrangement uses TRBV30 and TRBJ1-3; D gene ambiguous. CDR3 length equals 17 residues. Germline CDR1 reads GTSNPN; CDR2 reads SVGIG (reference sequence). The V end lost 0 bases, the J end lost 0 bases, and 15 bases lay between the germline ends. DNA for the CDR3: TGTGCCTGGAGTGTATTCATCGTCGCGGGCTCTGGAAACACCATATATTTT. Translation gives CAWSVFIVAGSGNTIYF.

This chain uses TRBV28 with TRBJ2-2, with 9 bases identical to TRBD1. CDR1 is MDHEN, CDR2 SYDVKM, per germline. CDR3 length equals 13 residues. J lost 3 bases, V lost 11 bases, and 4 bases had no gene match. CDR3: CALGQGDTGELFF. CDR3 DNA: TGTGCCCTGGGACAGGGAGACACCGGGGAGCTGTTTTTT.

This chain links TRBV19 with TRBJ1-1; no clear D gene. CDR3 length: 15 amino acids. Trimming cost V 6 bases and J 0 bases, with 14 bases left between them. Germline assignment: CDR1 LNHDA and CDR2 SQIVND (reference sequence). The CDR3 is CASSHGGSMNTEAFF. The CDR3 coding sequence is TGTGCCAGTAGCCATGGTGGCTCTATGAACACTGAAGCTTTCTTT.

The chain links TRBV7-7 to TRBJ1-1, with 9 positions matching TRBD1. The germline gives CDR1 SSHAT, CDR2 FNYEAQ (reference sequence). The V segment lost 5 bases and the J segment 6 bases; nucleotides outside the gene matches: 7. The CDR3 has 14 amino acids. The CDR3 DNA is TGTGCCAGCAGCCAATCGACAGGGGGTGCTGAAGCTTTCTTT. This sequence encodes CASSQSTGGAEAFF.

The CDR3, as DNA: TGTGCCAGCAGTTTCCACAGGGGGTCATCCTACGAGCAGTACTTC. It encodes CASSFHRGSSYEQYF. J is TRBJ2-7 and V is TRBV28, with 8 bases fitting TRBD1. There are 15 residues in the CDR3. Germline values: CDR1 MDHEN, CDR2 SYDVKM. Unmatched junction bases numbered 5, after V lost 3 bases and J lost 1 base.

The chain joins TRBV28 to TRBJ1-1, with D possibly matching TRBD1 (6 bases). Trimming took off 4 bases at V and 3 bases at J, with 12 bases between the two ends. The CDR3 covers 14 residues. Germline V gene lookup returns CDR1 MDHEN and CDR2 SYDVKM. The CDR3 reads CASSSPGGHTEAFF. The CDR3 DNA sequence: TGTGCCAGCAGTTCCCCCGGGGGCCACACTGAAGCTTTCTTT. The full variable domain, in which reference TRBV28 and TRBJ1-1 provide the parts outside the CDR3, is DVKVTQSSRYLVKRTGEKVFLECVQDMDHENMFWYRQDPGLGLRLIYFSYDVKMKEKGDIPEGYSVSREKKERFSLILESASTNQTSMYLCASSSPGGHTEAFFGQGTRLTVV.

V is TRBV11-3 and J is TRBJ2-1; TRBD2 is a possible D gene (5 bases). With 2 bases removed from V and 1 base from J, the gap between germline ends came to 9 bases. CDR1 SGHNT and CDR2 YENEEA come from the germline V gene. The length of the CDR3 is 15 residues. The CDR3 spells CASSLFRGSYNEQFF. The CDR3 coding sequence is TGTGCCAGCAGCTTATTCCGGGGATCCTACAATGAGCAGTTCTTC.

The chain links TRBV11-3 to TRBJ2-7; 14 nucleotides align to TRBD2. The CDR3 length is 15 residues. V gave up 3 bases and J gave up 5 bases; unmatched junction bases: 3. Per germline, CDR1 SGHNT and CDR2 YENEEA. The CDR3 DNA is TGTGCCAGCAGCTTTAGGACTAGCGGGAGGCACGAGCAGTACTTC. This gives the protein CASSFRTSGRHEQYF. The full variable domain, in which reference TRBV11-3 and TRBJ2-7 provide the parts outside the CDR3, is EAGVVQSPRYKIIEKKQPVAFWCNPISGHNTLYWYLQNLGQGPELLIRYENEEAVDDSQLPKDRFSAERLKGVDSTLKIQPAELGDSAVYLCASSFRTSGRHEQYFGPGTRLTVT.